What follows are 20 T cell receptor beta chains derived from one specimen sequenced in a study of blood T cell repertoires in COVID-19. The repertoire was sequenced with immunoSEQ multiplex PCR; TCRdb's copy has only in-frame clones and lacks some. This table holds just over 95,000 clones, 90% found once. Specimen: peripheral blood. The receptors stem from a man aged 50 to 59 with acute or convalescent COVID-19.

The rearrangement joins TRBV30 to TRBJ2-7; maybe TRBD2 (6 bases). Trimming removed 1 base from V and 5 bases from J, with 21 bases in between. This CDR3 is 16 amino acids long. Germline loops: CDR1 GTSNPN, CDR2 SVGIG (reference sequence). The CDR3 sequence is CAWSGFGVGGAHEQYF. In DNA form, the CDR3 reads TGTGCCTGGAGTGGATTCGGGGTGGGCGGGGCCCACGAGCAGTACTTC.

The V gene is TRBV12-3 or TRBV12-4, the J gene TRBJ1-6, with TRBD1 as a possible D gene (5 bases). The CDR3 length is 13 residues. Deletions cut 3 bases from V and 10 bases from J, with 10 bases between. The CDR3 loop reads CASSLGGYSPLHF. CDR3 sequence (DNA): TGTGCCAGCAGTTTGGGGGGATACTCACCCCTCCACTTT.

The chain joins TRBV12-5 to TRBJ2-7, with D possibly matching TRBD1 (5 bases). Trimming removed 1 base at V and 2 bases at J, with 12 bases between. Germline V gene sequence: CDR1 LGHNT, CDR2 FRNRAP. The CDR3 sequence is 15 residues long. The CDR3 here is CASGLEQELAYEQYF. In DNA, the CDR3 is TGTGCTAGTGGTTTGGAACAGGAACTTGCCTACGAGCAGTACTTC.

The CDR3 loop is CASSSLAVNTGELFF. CDR3 bases: TGTGCCAGCAGCTCACTAGCGGTAAACACCGGGGAGCTGTTTTTT. J is TRBJ2-2 and V is TRBV5-6; TRBD2 matches at 8 bases. Germline values: CDR1 SGHDT, CDR2 YYEEEE. With 3 bases clipped from V and 2 bases from J, the junction kept 3 bases outside the gene matches. The CDR3 covers 15 residues.

V gene TRBV11-3 combines with J gene TRBJ1-2; D possibly corresponds to TRBD1 (6 bases). Looked up from germline, CDR1 is SGHNT and CDR2 is YENEEA. V was trimmed by 3 bases and J by 6 bases, leaving 8 bases between them. CDR3 length: 12 residues. CDR3 sequence: CASSFQGHGYTF. The CDR3 coding sequence is TGTGCCAGCAGCTTCCAGGGGCATGGCTACACCTTC. The full variable domain, rest sourced from reference TRBV11-3 and TRBJ1-2, is EAGVVQSPRYKIIEKKQPVAFWCNPISGHNTLYWYLQNLGQGPELLIRYENEEAVDDSQLPKDRFSAERLKGVDSTLKIQPAELGDSAVYLCASSFQGHGYTFGSGTRLTVV.

The DNA for the CDR3 is TGTGCCAGCAGCCGATTTCCACAGGGTACCGGGGAGCTGTTTTTT. Protein product: CASSRFPQGTGELFF. V and J are TRBV16 and TRBJ2-2, with D perhaps matching TRBD1 (6 bases). The V end lost 4 bases, the J end lost 5 bases, and 14 bases lay between the germline ends. The CDR3 covers 15 residues. CDR1 is KGHSY and CDR2 is FQNENV in the germline V gene. The whole variable domain, filled in from reference TRBV16 and TRBJ2-2, reads GEEVAQTPKHLVRGEGQKAKLYCAPIKGHSYVFWYQQVLKNEFKFLISFQNENVFDETGMPKERFSAKCLPNSPCSLEIQATKLEDSAVYFCASSRFPQGTGELFFGEGSRLTVL.

The chain has TRBV5-1 and TRBJ1-4; D gene unclear. The V gene lost 0 bases and the J gene lost 17 bases, with 23 bases spanning the gap. The germline gives CDR1 SGHRS, CDR2 YFSETQ. This CDR3 region has 15 residues. The CDR3 protein is CASSLETTNPRKEFF. The CDR3 bases are TGCGCCAGCAGCTTGGAAACCACCAATCCTAGAAAGGAATTTTTT.

The chain couples TRBV7-2 to TRBJ2-7, with TRBD1 identical over 9 bases. Germline loops: CDR1 SGHTA, CDR2 FQGNSA. Losses at the gene ends were 7 bases for V and 5 bases for J; bases not matched to a gene: 9. The CDR3 covers 14 residues. This CDR3 reads CASNPTGGSNEQYF. For the CDR3, the DNA is TGTGCCAGCAACCCGACAGGGGGGTCCAACGAGCAGTACTTC.

V and J are TRBV12-5 and TRBJ1-1, with 7 nucleotides matching TRBD1. From germline, CDR1 is LGHNT and CDR2 FRNRAP. V shed 0 bases and J 0 bases; nucleotides not matched to a gene: 16. CDR3 length: 20 amino acids. CDR3 region: CASGLVIGKTGLLMNTEAFF. DNA of the CDR3: TGTGCTAGTGGTTTGGTAATTGGTAAGACAGGGTTGTTGATGAACACTGAAGCTTTCTTT.

The gene calls are TRBV6-2 or TRBV6-3 and TRBJ2-7, with TRBD1 matching 7 bases. Looked up from germline, CDR1 is MNHEY and CDR2 is SVGEGT. This CDR3 has 14 residues. With V trimmed by 5 bases and J by 2 bases, 6 bases remained unmatched. The CDR3 bases are TGTGCCAGCAGTGACCGGGACAGTGCCTACGAGCAGTACTTC. Protein: CASSDRDSAYEQYF.

Of note for this clone: The same CDR3 can be traced to other DNA sequences in this sample. V gene TRBV19 combines with J gene TRBJ2-2, with D possibly TRBD1 on 6 matching bases. V lost 2 bases and J lost 0, with 10 bases in between. The V gene's germline CDR1 is LNHDA and CDR2 SQIVND (reference sequence). The CDR3 runs to 16 residues. Written as DNA, the CDR3 is TGTGCCAGTAGTATATTGGGGGCCGCGAACACCGGGGAGCTGTTTTTT. As protein: CASSILGAANTGELFF.

V gene TRBV5-1 combines with J gene TRBJ1-2, with 8 bases aligning to TRBD1. This CDR3 region has 14 residues. Germline lookup yields CDR1 SGHRS and CDR2 YFSETQ. The V and J ends lost 4 bases and 7 bases, in that order; junction bases with no gene match: 9. This chain's CDR3 is CASSAGTGLVGYTF. The CDR3 coding sequence is TGCGCCAGCAGCGCCGGGACAGGTTTGGTTGGCTACACCTTC.

The rearrangement joins TRBV6-6 to TRBJ1-6; maybe TRBD1 (6 bases). CDR1 and CDR2 from the germline V gene are MNHNY and SVGAGI (reference sequence). The germline V and J ends were trimmed by 0 bases and 8 bases, with 11 bases remaining between them. CDR3 length equals 15 residues. The CDR3 DNA reads TGTGCCAGCAGTTACTCGTCAGGGACATATTCACCCCTCCACTTT. This codes for CASSYSSGTYSPLHF.

The chain joins TRBV7-9 to TRBJ2-1; possibly TRBD1 for D (5 bases). Trimming cost V 6 bases and J 5 bases, with 8 bases left between them. From germline, CDR1 is SEHNR and CDR2 FQNEAQ (reference sequence). The CDR3 runs 12 residues. The CDR3 spells CASRRTNNEQFF. The DNA of the CDR3 is TGTGCCAGCAGGCGGACAAACAATGAGCAGTTCTTC.

The chain recombines TRBV24-1 with TRBJ2-3; 10 bases are a match to TRBD1. V was pared by 5 bases and J by 2 bases, with 6 bases of the junction left unmatched. Germline V gene data show CDR1 as KGHDR and CDR2 as SFDVKD. The CDR3 spans 16 residues. The CDR3 DNA is TGTGCCACCAGTGTCGGGGGACAGGGGTTCACAGATACGCAGTATTTT. It is translated as CATSVGGQGFTDTQYF.

The V and J genes are TRBV30 and TRBJ1-6, with 10 bases matching TRBD1. The germline CDR1 and CDR2 sequences are GTSNPN and SVGIG (reference sequence). There are 15 residues in the CDR3. J gave up 7 bases and V 7 bases, and 10 bases lay outside the gene matches. CDR3 nucleotide sequence: TGTGCCTTATCGGGACAGGGGACACCCAATTCACCCCTCCACTTT. This translates into CALSGQGTPNSPLHF.

This clone showed up just a few times. V and J are TRBV7-2 and TRBJ1-1; a weak D match, TRBD1 (5 bases). The V end lost 2 bases, the J end lost 7 bases, and 8 bases lay between the germline ends. Germline lookup yields CDR1 SGHTA and CDR2 FQGNSA. The CDR3 is made up of 12 amino acids. This CDR3 is CASSLIGVEAFF. DNA for the CDR3: TGTGCCAGCAGCTTAATAGGGGTTGAAGCTTTCTTT.

The table lists this clone with a count of one. The gene calls are TRBV15 and TRBJ2-7; TRBD1 matches 7 bases. J lost 1 base, V lost 1 base, and 7 bases had no gene match. The germline V gene encodes CDR1 LNHNV and CDR2 YYDKDF (reference sequence). There are 16 residues in the CDR3. This CDR3 is CATSRGMAGGSYEQYF. DNA for the CDR3: TGTGCCACCAGCAGAGGGATGGCAGGGGGATCCTACGAGCAGTACTTC.

This clone has only one observation. This chain joins TRBV11-2 and TRBJ2-3; D uncertain. In germline, CDR1 is SGHAT, CDR2 FQNNGV. The CDR3 is 12 amino acids. The V end was cut by 0 bases, the J end by 5 bases, with 3 bases between. The chain's CDR3 is CASSLDIDTQYF. The CDR3 DNA reads as TGTGCCAGCAGCTTAGATATAGATACGCAGTATTTT.

This rearrangement joins TRBV4-1 to TRBJ2-5; 8 nucleotides match TRBD1. The CDR3 sequence is 16 residues long. Germline V lookup: CDR1 MGHRA, CDR2 YSYEKL. The V segment lost 3 bases and the J segment 2 bases; nucleotides outside the gene matches: 8. DNA of the CDR3: TGCGCCAGCAGCCAGAAGATCAGGGGGCTACAAGAGACCCAGTACTTC. Translating it yields CASSQKIRGLQETQYF.